A selection of T cell receptor beta chains follows, all from one sample in a study of T cell repertoires in cytomegalovirus infection. TCRdb re-called the reads with MiXCR, one entry per CDR3 protein. The data hold about 150,000 distinct CDR3 sequences, with 17% observed a single time. Input material: CD8+ T cells from PBMCs. The receptors were gathered from a human donor in good health (CMV status not recorded). Some clones in this sample may be carry-over from other donors' samples. Each CDR3 is given with its conserved first and last residue. The D gene is left open where the match is weak. Expanded clones are given a class, and other clones once, few, many or no size at all.

cdr3_aa cdr3_nt j_call clone_size d_call v_call
CASSLDRGIYNEQFF TGTGCCAGCAGCCTCGACAGGGGCATTTACAATGAGCAGTTCTTC TRBJ2-1 - TRBD1 TRBV7-6
CASSIWGANTEAFF TGTGCCAGTAGTATTTGGGGGGCAAACACTGAAGCTTTCTTT TRBJ1-1 - - TRBV19
CASSLTTGGNQPQHF TGCGCCAGCAGCTTAACGACAGGGGGCAATCAGCCCCAGCATTTT TRBJ1-5 few TRBD1 TRBV5-1
CASSPGVGVGQARGETQYF TGTGCCAGCAGTCCTGGGGTGGGCGTGGGGCAAGCTAGAGGAGAGACCCAGTACTTC TRBJ2-5 few - TRBV28
CASSSSRDSSYEQYF TGTGCCAGCAGTTCATCCCGGGACAGCTCCTACGAGCAGTACTTC TRBJ2-7 few TRBD1 TRBV28
CASSLNSYYGYTF TGTGCCAGCAGTTTAAACAGTTACTATGGCTACACCTTC TRBJ1-2 - - TRBV27
CASSYRRSGEIYNEQFF TGTGCCAGCAGTTACCGCCGATCGGGGGAAATCTACAATGAGCAGTTCTTC TRBJ2-1 - - TRBV6-2/TRBV6-3
CASSISGRTNNEQFF TGTGCCAGCAGCATTAGCGGGAGGACCAACAATGAGCAGTTCTTC TRBJ2-1 - TRBD2 TRBV7-8
CASSFREQGVDTEAFF TGTGCCAGCAGCTTCAGGGAGCAGGGCGTTGACACTGAAGCTTTCTTT TRBJ1-1 - - TRBV7-9
CASQLADHEQYF TGTGCCAGCCAACTCGCCGACCACGAGCAGTACTTC TRBJ2-7 - - TRBV6-2/TRBV6-3
CASSQLPGGYNEQFF TGCGCCAGCAGCCAATTGCCCGGGGGTTACAATGAGCAGTTCTTC TRBJ2-1 - - TRBV4-3
CASSSAGLAGGYEQYF TGTGCCAGCAGCTCAGCCGGACTAGCGGGGGGCTACGAGCAGTACTTC TRBJ2-7 few TRBD2 TRBV7-8
CASSPVGEEKLFF TGTGCCAGCAGCCCTGTTGGGGAGGAAAAACTGTTTTTT TRBJ1-4 few - TRBV7-9
CASSLNQGNTEAFF TGTGCCAGCAGCTTAAATCAGGGGAACACTGAAGCTTTCTTT TRBJ1-1 few - TRBV11-2
CSVPPVGSTEAFF TGCAGCGTCCCCCCTGTTGGGAGCACTGAAGCTTTCTTT TRBJ1-1 - - TRBV29-1
CSVVLAGTNTEAFF TGCAGCGTTGTCCTGGCGGGCACGAACACTGAAGCTTTCTTT TRBJ1-1 few - TRBV29-1
CASSQDRRFNEQFF TGCGCCAGCAGCCAAGATAGGAGGTTCAATGAGCAGTTCTTC TRBJ2-1 - - TRBV4-3
CASSSRGSGSYTGELFF TGTGCCAGCAGCTCCCGGGGTAGCGGGAGTTACACCGGGGAGCTGTTTTTT TRBJ2-2 - TRBD2 TRBV7-2
CASSPPRGLAGPSTDTQYF TGTGCCAGCAGCCCCCCGCGAGGACTAGCGGGCCCTAGCACAGATACGCAGTATTTT TRBJ2-3 many TRBD2 TRBV7-9
CASSLPSSYEQYF TGTGCCAGCAGCTTACCCTCCTCCTACGAGCAGTACTTC TRBJ2-7 few - TRBV7-2
CSSRAAMNTEAFF TGCAGCTCAAGGGCGGCCATGAACACTGAAGCTTTCTTT TRBJ1-1 - - TRBV29-1
CASSPGRRNTEAFF TGTGCCAGCAGCCCGGGACGGAGAAACACTGAAGCTTTCTTT TRBJ1-1 - - TRBV7-2
CASAWGKATGSPLHF TGTGCCAGCGCCTGGGGGAAGGCCACTGGGTCACCCCTCCACTTT TRBJ1-6 - - TRBV6-2/TRBV6-3